This T cell receptor beta chain was obtained from a study of shared clonotypes between healthy human individuals. Background on the study: There were three CD4 naive, three CD4 memory, two CD8 naive and one CD8 memory plates per donor. Findings and caveats of the study: Collection of samples was limited to blood; tissue repertoires likely differ. Relative to their counterparts shared across all four donors, non-shared clonotypes exhibited diminished generation probabilities.

This clone was recorded a few times. No antigen is known for it. V gave up 3 bases and J gave up 1 base, with 9 bases separating them. The CDR3 has 13 amino acids. Germline CDR1 reads SQVTM; CDR2 reads ANQGSEA. Libraries were prepared by immunoSEQ multiplex PCR; TCRdb keeps only in-frame clonotypes and omits some of them. This table has roughly 2.5 million clones, around 94% appearing once. Material for sequencing was naive CD4+ T cells sorted from blood. Documented subset: CD45RA+ positively selected. This chain uses TRBV29-1 with TRBJ1-1; D not certain. This clonotype was obtained from a young man in good health. CDR3 coding DNA: TGCAGCGTTGACAGGCGAGGGAACACTGAAGCTTTCTTT. It translates to CSVDRRGNTEAFF.